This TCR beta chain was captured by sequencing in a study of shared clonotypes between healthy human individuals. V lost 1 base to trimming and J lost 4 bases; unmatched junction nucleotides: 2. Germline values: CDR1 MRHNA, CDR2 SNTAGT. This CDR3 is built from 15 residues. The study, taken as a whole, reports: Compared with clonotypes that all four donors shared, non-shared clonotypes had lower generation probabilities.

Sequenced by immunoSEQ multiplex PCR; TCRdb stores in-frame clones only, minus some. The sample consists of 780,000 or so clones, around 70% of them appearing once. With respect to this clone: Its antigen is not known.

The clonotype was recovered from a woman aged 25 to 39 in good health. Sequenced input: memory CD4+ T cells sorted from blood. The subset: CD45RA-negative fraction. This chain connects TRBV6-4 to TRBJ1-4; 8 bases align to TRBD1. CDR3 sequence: CASSDCGTGNEKLFF. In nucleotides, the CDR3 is TGTGCCAGCAGTGACTGCGGGACAGGTAATGAAAAACTGTTTTTT.